Shown below are 10 T cell receptor beta chains from a single sample sequenced in a study of vaccination effects on CD4 cells after COVID-19. The protocol was immunoSEQ multiplex PCR, while the TCRdb copy is restricted to in-frame clones and leaves out a portion. The sample includes approximately 30,000 clones, more than 60% seen only once; the top ten take more than 8.5%. Within the ViraFEST assay, antigen-specific CD4+ T cells underwent expansion with viral peptide pools prior to sequencing. Following culture for around 10 days, CD4+ T cells were isolated. Participants were given two doses of BNT162b2 or mRNA-1273 vaccine. Their antigens are not known. This sample comprised CD4+ T cells from PBMCs cultured with HCoV-NL63 spike peptides, obtained after COVID-19 vaccination. The receptors originated from a human donor who received a COVID-19 vaccine.

In this sample, this clone turned up once. The genes are TRBV3-1 (or the pseudogene TRBV3-2) and TRBJ2-7; 7 bases line up with TRBD1. The CDR3 sequence is 14 residues long. Germline assignment: CDR1 LGHDT and CDR2 YNNKEL (reference sequence). The V segment lost 3 bases and the J segment 3 bases; nucleotides outside the gene matches: 5. CDR3 in DNA: TGTGCCAGCAGCCAGGGGGACAGTCTCTACGAGCAGTACTTC. Its protein product is CASSQGDSLYEQYF.

This chain joins TRBV5-8 and TRBJ2-7; 9 bases fit TRBD1. CDR1 and CDR2 (germline): SGHTS, YDEGEE. The ends lost 4 bases at V and 3 bases at J; junction bases unmatched: 5. There are 14 residues in the CDR3. CDR3 protein: CASSLGQGIYEQYF. In nucleotides, the CDR3 is TGTGCCAGCAGCCTGGGACAGGGAATCTACGAGCAGTACTTC.

The CDR3 DNA reads TGTGCCAGCAGCCCGGGACAGTTCTACGAGCAGTACTTC. This gives the protein CASSPGQFYEQYF. This chain links TRBV7-9 with TRBJ2-7; 7 bases line up with TRBD1. Germline V gene data show CDR1 as SEHNR and CDR2 as FQNEAQ (reference sequence). V was clipped by 5 bases and J by 3 bases; unmatched bases: 4. CDR3 length: 13 residues.

As DNA, the CDR3 is TGTGCCAGCAGTAGACACACCAATGAAAAACTGTTTTTT. This gives the protein CASSRHTNEKLFF. The gene calls are TRBV9 and TRBJ1-4; D remains ambiguous. This CDR3 region has 13 residues. Between the trimmed V and J ends, which lost 5 bases and 5 bases, there was a span of 10 bases. From germline, CDR1 is SGDLS and CDR2 YYNGEE.

J is TRBJ2-7 and V is TRBV2; the D gene is possibly TRBD2 (6 bases). Trimming cost V 3 bases and J 2 bases, with 11 bases left between them. The CDR3 covers 14 residues. Germline V gene data show CDR1 as SNHLY and CDR2 as FYNNEI. The CDR3 here is CASSEHGGTYEQYF. The CDR3 region has the DNA TGTGCCAGCAGTGAGCACGGGGGAACCTACGAGCAGTACTTC.

The CDR3 reads CASSLDGQGPYEQYF. The CDR3 coding sequence is TGCGCCAGCAGCTTGGACGGACAGGGCCCCTACGAGCAGTACTTC. The V call is TRBV5-1, the J call TRBJ2-7; 8 bases match TRBD1. The V and J ends lost 0 bases and 2 bases, in that order; junction bases with no gene match: 4. Germline V gene data show CDR1 as SGHRS and CDR2 as YFSETQ. The CDR3 is 15 amino acids.

This chain joins TRBV18 and TRBJ2-1; D unresolved. V dropped 3 bases and J dropped 7 bases, with 16 bases sitting between them. CDR1 is KGHSH, CDR2 LQKENI, per germline. CDR3 length: 15 residues. The CDR3 spells CASSPAAVGRNEQFF. CDR3 DNA: TGTGCCAGCTCACCTGCGGCAGTAGGTAGGAATGAGCAGTTCTTC.

The chain is built from TRBV6-5 and TRBJ2-5, with D unclear. From germline, CDR1 is MNHEY and CDR2 SVGAGI. V gave up 10 bases and J gave up 2 bases, with 14 bases separating them. The CDR3 spans 13 residues. In DNA form, the CDR3 reads TGTGCCACCTCCTTCGCGGATCAAGAGACCCAGTACTTC. Residues: CATSFADQETQYF.

The gene calls are TRBV12-3 or TRBV12-4 and TRBJ1-5; D gene uncertain. CDR3 size: 11 residues. Trimming left V 5 bases short and J 7 bases short, with 6 bases between. DNA of the CDR3: TGTGCCAGCAGTCTTGGGCAGCCCCAGCATTTT. Protein product: CASSLGQPQHF.

The chain is built from TRBV5-1 and TRBJ2-2, with no clear D. This CDR3 has 13 residues. V was cut by 0 bases and J by 7 bases, with 7 bases left in between. Germline CDR1 and CDR2: SGHRS and YFSETQ. CDR3 coding DNA: TGCGCCAGCAGCTTGGTGGCGCTCGGGGAGCTGTTTTTT. Translation gives CASSLVALGELFF.